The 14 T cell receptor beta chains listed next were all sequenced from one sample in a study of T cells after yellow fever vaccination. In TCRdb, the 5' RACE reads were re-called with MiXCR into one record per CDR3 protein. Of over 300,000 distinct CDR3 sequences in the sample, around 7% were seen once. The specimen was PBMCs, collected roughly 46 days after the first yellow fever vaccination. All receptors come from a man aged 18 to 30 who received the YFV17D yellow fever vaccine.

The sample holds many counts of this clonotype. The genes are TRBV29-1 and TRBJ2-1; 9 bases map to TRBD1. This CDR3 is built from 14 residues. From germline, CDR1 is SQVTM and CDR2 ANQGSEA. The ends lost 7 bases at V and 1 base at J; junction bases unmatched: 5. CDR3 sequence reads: CSGGTGSSYNEQFF. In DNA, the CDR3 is TGCAGCGGTGGGACAGGGTCGTCCTACAATGAGCAGTTCTTC.

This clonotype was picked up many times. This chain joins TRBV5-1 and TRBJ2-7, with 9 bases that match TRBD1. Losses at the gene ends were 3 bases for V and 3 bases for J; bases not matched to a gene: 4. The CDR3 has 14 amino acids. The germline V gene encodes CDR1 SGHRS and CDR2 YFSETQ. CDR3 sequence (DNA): TGCGCCAGCAGCTGGGACAGGGCGATCTACGAGCAGTACTTC. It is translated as CASSWDRAIYEQYF. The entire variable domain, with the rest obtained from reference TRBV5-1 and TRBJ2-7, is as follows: KAGVTQTPRYLIKTRGQQVTLSCSPISGHRSVSWYQQTPGQGLQFLFEYFSETQRNKGNFPGRFSGRQFSNSRSEMNVSTLELGDSALYLCASSWDRAIYEQYFGPGTRLTVT.

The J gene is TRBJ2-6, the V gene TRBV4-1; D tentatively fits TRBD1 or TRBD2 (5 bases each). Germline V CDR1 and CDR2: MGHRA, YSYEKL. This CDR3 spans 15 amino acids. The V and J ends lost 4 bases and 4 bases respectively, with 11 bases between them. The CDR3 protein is CASSLDGAGANVLTF. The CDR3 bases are TGCGCCAGCAGCCTGGACGGGGCCGGGGCCAACGTCCTGACTTTC.

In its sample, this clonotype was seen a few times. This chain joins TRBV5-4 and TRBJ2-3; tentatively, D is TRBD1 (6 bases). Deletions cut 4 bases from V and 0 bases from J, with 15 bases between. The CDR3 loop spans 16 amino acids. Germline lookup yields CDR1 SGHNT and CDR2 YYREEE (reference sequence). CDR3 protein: CASSAWTATSTDTQYF. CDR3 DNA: TGTGCCAGCAGCGCGTGGACAGCAACTAGCACAGATACGCAGTATTTT. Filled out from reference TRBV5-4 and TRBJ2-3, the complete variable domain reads ETGVTQSPTHLIKTRGQQVTLRCSSQSGHNTVSWYQQALGQGPQFIFQYYREEENGRGNFPPRFSGLQFPNYSSELNVNALELDDSALYLCASSAWTATSTDTQYFGPGTRLTVL.

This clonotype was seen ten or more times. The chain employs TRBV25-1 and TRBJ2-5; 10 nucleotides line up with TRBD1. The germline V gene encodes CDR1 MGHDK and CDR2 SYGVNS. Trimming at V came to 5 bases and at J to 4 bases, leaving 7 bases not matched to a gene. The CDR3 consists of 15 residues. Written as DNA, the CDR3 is TGTGCCAGCAGTCAGCCGACAGGGGGCGGAGAGACCCAGTACTTC. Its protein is CASSQPTGGGETQYF. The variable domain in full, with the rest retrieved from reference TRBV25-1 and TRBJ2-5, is EADIYQTPRYLVIGTGKKITLECSQTMGHDKMYWYQQDPGMELHLIHYSYGVNSTEKGDLSSESTVSRIRTEHFPLTLESARPSHTSQYLCASSQPTGGGETQYFGPGTRLLVL.

CDR3 region: CASSQEIVGRVRETQYF. The CDR3 DNA follows: TGCGCCAGCAGCCAAGAAATCGTGGGCAGGGTTCGAGAGACCCAGTACTTC. V usage is TRBV4-3 and J usage is TRBJ2-5, with a possible D match to TRBD1 (5 bases). This CDR3 region has 17 residues. V lost 0 bases to trimming and J lost 4 bases, with 18 bases between them. CDR1 is LGHNA and CDR2 is YSLEER in the germline V gene.

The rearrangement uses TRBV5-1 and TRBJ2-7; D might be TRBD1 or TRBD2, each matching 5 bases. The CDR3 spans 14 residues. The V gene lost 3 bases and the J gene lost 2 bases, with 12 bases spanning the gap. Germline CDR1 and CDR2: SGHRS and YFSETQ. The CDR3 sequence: CASSSDPGPYEQYV. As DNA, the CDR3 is TGCGCCAGCAGCTCGGACCCGGGACCCTACGAGCAGTACGTC.

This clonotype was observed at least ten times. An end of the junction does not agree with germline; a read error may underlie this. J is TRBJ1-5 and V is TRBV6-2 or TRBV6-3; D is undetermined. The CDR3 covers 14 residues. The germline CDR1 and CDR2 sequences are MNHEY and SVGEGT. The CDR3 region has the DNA TGTGCCAGCAGTTACCCGGGGAGCATTCAGCCCCAGCATTTT. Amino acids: CASSYPGSIQPQHF.

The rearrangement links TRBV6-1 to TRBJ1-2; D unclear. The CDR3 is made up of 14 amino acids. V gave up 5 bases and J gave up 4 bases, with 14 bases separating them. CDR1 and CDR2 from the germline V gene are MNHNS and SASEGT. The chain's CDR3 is CASSRDPALYGYTF. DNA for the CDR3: TGTGCCAGCAGTCGTGACCCAGCCCTCTATGGCTACACCTTC.

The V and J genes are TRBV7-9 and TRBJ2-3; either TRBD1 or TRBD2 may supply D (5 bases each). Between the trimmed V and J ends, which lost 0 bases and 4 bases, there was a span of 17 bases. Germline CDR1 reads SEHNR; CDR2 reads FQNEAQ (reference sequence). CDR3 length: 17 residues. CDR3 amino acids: CASSLAGEAPAPDTQYF. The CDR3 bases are TGTGCCAGCAGCTTAGCGGGGGAAGCCCCGGCGCCAGATACGCAGTATTTT.

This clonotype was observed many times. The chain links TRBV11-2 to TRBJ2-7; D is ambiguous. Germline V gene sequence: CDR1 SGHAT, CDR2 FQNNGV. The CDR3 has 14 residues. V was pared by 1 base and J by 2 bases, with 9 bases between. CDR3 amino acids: CASSLGPGPYEQYF. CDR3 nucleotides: TGTGCCAGCAGCTTAGGCCCAGGACCCTACGAGCAGTACTTC.

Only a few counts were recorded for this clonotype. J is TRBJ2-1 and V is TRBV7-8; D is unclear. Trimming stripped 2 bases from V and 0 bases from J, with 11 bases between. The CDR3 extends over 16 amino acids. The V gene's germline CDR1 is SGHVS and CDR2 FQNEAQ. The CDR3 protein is CASSLTHLGSYNEQFF. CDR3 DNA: TGTGCCAGCAGCTTAACACATTTGGGCTCCTACAATGAGCAGTTCTTC.

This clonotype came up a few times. The CDR3 nucleotides read TGTGCCAGCAGTTATGGGGGGCAGAGCACTGAAGCTTTCTTT. Translated: CASSYGGQSTEAFF. The V gene is TRBV6-2 or TRBV6-3, the J gene TRBJ1-1; D is possibly TRBD1 (6 bases). CDR1 is MNHEY, CDR2 SVGEGT, per germline. The CDR3 spans 14 residues. The V end lost 3 bases, the J end lost 4 bases, and 12 bases lay between the germline ends.

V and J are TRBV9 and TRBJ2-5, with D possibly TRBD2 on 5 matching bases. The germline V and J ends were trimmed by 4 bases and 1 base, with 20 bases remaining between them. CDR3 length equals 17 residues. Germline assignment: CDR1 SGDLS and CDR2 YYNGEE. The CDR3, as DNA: TGTGCCAGCAGCCCTCCCAAGTGGGGTGGACTCCAAGAGACCCAGTACTTC. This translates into CASSPPKWGGLQETQYF.